This TCR beta chain was recovered during a study of cytomegalovirus exposure and HLA in healthy donors. Whole-study context: Approximately 81% of several hundred genotyped donors fell in the Caucasian-associated ancestry cluster.

Germline V gene data show CDR1 as LNHDA and CDR2 as SQIVND (reference sequence). The V and J ends lost 10 bases and 8 bases, in that order; junction bases with no gene match: 7. CDR3 length: 14 amino acids. Study outcomes and limitations: Cytomegalovirus association was listed for 150 or so TCR beta chains. Sequence variants that were highly shared formed a cluster that was likely a sequencing artifact.

Use of 60 Vbeta and 13 Jbeta primers characterized the PCR. Some clones are missing from TCRdb's copy, which holds only in-frame ones; the method was immunoSEQ multiplex PCR. The table has approximately 170,000 clones, about 63% seen once; the top ten hold 2.5% to 3%. As to this clone: Antigen unknown.

This chain links TRBV19 with TRBJ2-1, with TRBD2 matching 14 bases. The sequenced sample consisted of PBMCs. The TCR sequence derives from a woman aged 40 to 50 in good health and CMV-seropositive. The CDR3, as DNA: TGTGCCACTTCAGGGGGACTAGCGGGAGATGAGCAGTTCTTC. Translated, it gives CATSGGLAGDEQFF. Complete variable domain (other parts from reference TRBV19 and TRBJ2-1): DGGITQSPKYLFRKEGQNVTLSCEQNLNHDAMYWYRQDPGQGLRLIYYSQIVNDFQKGDIAEGYSVSREKKESFPLTVTSAQKNPTAFYLCATSGGLAGDEQFFGPGTRLTVL.